The source of this T cell receptor (beta chain) is a study of T cells in Graves' hyperthyroidism and ophthalmopathy. Researchers amplified the TCR beta CDR3 regions from RNA transcripts. The HTBI primer set drove a first-round RT-PCR of the TCR CDR3. Each CDR3 protein gets one entry after TCRdb re-called the multiplex PCR reads with MiXCR. The sample shows some 500,000 distinct CDR3 sequences, about an eighth of them seen only once. Trimming took off 6 bases at V and 6 bases at J, with 16 bases between the two ends. CDR3 length equals 14 residues. Germline-derived CDR1 and CDR2 are MNHEY and SVGEGT. Input material: blood. The chain recombines TRBV6-2 or TRBV6-3 with TRBJ2-3, with a possible D match to TRBD1 (5 bases). The TCR sequence derives from a woman between 18 and 29 years old with Graves' hyperthyroidism. CDR3 residues: CASRKGQGWDTQYF. In nucleotides, the CDR3 is TGTGCCAGCAGAAAGGGGCAGGGATGGGATACGCAGTATTTT.